One TCR beta chain is described in this entry. PCR primers comprised 60 Vbeta and 13 Jbeta primers. The assay was immunoSEQ multiplex PCR, and TCRdb's table has in-frame clones only and misses some. The sample consists of 90,000 to 120,000 clones, approximately 73% of them appearing once. The entry originates in a study of cytomegalovirus exposure and HLA in healthy donors. CDR3 length: 15 residues. V was clipped by 4 bases and J by 8 bases; unmatched bases: 8. The germline V gene has CDR1 MDHEN and CDR2 SYDVKM. The chain is built from TRBV28 and TRBJ2-1; TRBD1 matches at 10 bases. The source material was PBMCs. The receptor's source is a man aged 25-45 years in good health and CMV-seronegative. The CDR3 DNA reads TGTGCCAGCAGTTACCCCGGGACAGGGGAGGATGAGCAGTTCTTC. It yields the protein CASSYPGTGEDEQFF.